This entry features one T cell receptor beta chain sequence. Antigen specificity is unknown. These data come from a study of early T cells in non-severe SARS-CoV-2 infection. Study-wide background: The sequenced material was bulk RNA from unsorted whole blood, and its chains were unpaired. Whole-study findings and limits: Private and CD4 specificities were missed by VDJdb matching, which favored anti-spike CD8 responses.

Individually, cDNA molecules had unique molecular identifiers attached to them. Each CDR3 protein is one row after TCRdb ran MiXCR on the 5' RACE reads. The table lists approximately 71,000 distinct CDR3 sequences, approximately 13% of them singletons, with 2.5% to 3.5% in the top ten. Sequencing was performed on whole blood, taken at baseline. The sequence was collected from an adult who was a healthcare worker with PCR-confirmed SARS-CoV-2 infection or an uninfected control (not recorded which).

In DNA form, the CDR3 reads TGCAGCGTTGAGGCGGGACAGGGAAGGACCGGGGAGCTGTTTTTT. This gives the protein CSVEAGQGRTGELFF. This chain joins TRBV29-1 and TRBJ2-2, with TRBD1 matching 9 bases. The CDR3 has 15 residues. V was pared by 3 bases and J by 5 bases, with 7 bases of the junction left unmatched. The germline gives CDR1 SQVTM, CDR2 ANQGSEA.